The next 23 T cell receptor beta chains were all read from a single sample in a study of monozygotic twins with inflammatory bowel disease. Reanalyzing the 5' RACE reads, TCRdb keeps one entry per CDR3 protein, without DNA. Recorded for this sample: approximately 400,000 distinct CDR3 sequences. Source material: blood. These receptors were taken from a human donor with ulcerative colitis or Crohn's disease, or a healthy co-twin of an affected twin (not recorded which).

This chain uses TRBV20-1 with TRBJ2-1; checking the TCRdb D call of TRBD2 is not possible without DNA. Germline lookup yields CDR1 DFQATT and CDR2 SNEGSKA (reference sequence). The CDR3 runs to 14 residues. The CDR3 sequence is CSATRTRSTNEQFF.

CDR3 sequence: CASSFRAGGDTGELFF. J is TRBJ2-2 and V is TRBV7-2; TCRdb returns TRBD2, unconfirmable since there is no DNA. Per the germline V gene, CDR1 is SGHTA and CDR2 is FQGNSA. The CDR3 has 16 residues.

This chain's CDR3 is CSVKERGRAPYEQYF. The gene calls are TRBV20-1 and TRBJ2-7; no DNA is available, so the TRBD2 call from TCRdb remains unchecked. From germline, CDR1 is DFQATT and CDR2 SNEGSKA (reference sequence). The CDR3 has 15 residues.

The chain joins TRBV11-1 to TRBJ2-7; the D gene TCRdb calls, TRBD1, cannot be checked with no DNA. From germline, CDR1 is SGHAT and CDR2 FQDESV (reference sequence). The CDR3 covers 18 residues. This CDR3 reads CASSRYERSIPGGYEQYF.

This sequence joins TRBV4-3 and TRBJ2-1; no DNA is available, so the TRBD1 call from TCRdb remains unchecked. The CDR3 is made up of 16 amino acids. Germline V gene sequence: CDR1 LGHNA, CDR2 YSLEER. CDR3 region: CASSQESGQGAREQFF.

This chain uses TRBV20-1 with TRBJ2-1; the D gene TCRdb calls, TRBD2, cannot be checked with no DNA. CDR1 is DFQATT, CDR2 SNEGSKA, per germline (reference sequence). The length of the CDR3 is 15 residues. CDR3: CSARGTSGSYNEQFF.

V gene TRBV6-5 combines with J gene TRBJ1-2; with no DNA, the TCRdb D assignment of TRBD1 cannot be verified. In germline, CDR1 is MNHEY, CDR2 SVGAGI. The CDR3 covers 15 residues. This CDR3 is CASSNGGGLGYGYTF.

This chain links TRBV19 with TRBJ2-2. CDR1 is LNHDA, CDR2 SQIVND, per germline (reference sequence). This CDR3 is built from 11 residues. CDR3: CASKMVGELFF.

V is TRBV2 and J is TRBJ2-3. CDR1 is SNHLY, CDR2 FYNNEI, per germline. The CDR3 extends over 14 amino acids. The chain's CDR3 is CASSVLLSTDTQYF.

The chain uses TRBV5-1 and TRBJ1-1; TCRdb returns TRBD1, unconfirmable since there is no DNA. This CDR3 contains 17 residues. CDR1 and CDR2 (germline): SGHRS, YFSETQ. CDR3 in amino acids: CASSLAGDGFSSTEAFF.

The CDR3 sequence is CASGRTGGSIETQYF. The V and J genes are TRBV7-7 and TRBJ2-5; TCRdb's D call of TRBD1 is untestable without DNA. The CDR3 is 15 residues long. Per germline, CDR1 SSHAT and CDR2 FNYEAQ (reference sequence).

This chain connects TRBV18 to TRBJ1-4. Germline V gene lookup returns CDR1 KGHSH and CDR2 LQKENI. This CDR3 has 12 amino acids. This chain's CDR3 is CASSRANEKLFF.

The rearrangement links TRBV30 to TRBJ2-3; without DNA, the TCRdb call of TRBD2 cannot be checked. Per the germline V gene, CDR1 is GTSNPN and CDR2 is SVGIG (reference sequence). This CDR3 contains 13 residues. The CDR3 loop reads CAWTPLRPDTQYF. Together with reference TRBV30 and TRBJ2-3, the CDR3 gives the full variable domain: SQTIHQWPATLVQPVGSPLSLECTVEGTSNPNLYWYRQAAGRGLQLLFYSVGIGQISSEVPQNLSASRPQDRQFILSSKKLLLSDSGFYLCAWTPLRPDTQYFGPGTRLTVL.

CDR3: CASSPGGAHEKLFF. The genes are TRBV27 and TRBJ1-4; TCRdb's assignment of TRBD1 cannot be checked, as there is no DNA. The CDR3 spans 14 residues. Germline CDR1 reads MNHEY; CDR2 reads SMNVEV (reference sequence).

This sequence joins TRBV12-3 or TRBV12-4 and TRBJ1-4. This CDR3 comprises 13 residues. The CDR3 reads CASSPSGPEKLFF.

J is TRBJ2-5 and V is TRBV7-2; the TCRdb call, TRBD1, lacks DNA for checking. The germline V gene encodes CDR1 SGHTA and CDR2 FQGNSA. The CDR3 length is 15 residues. CDR3 loop: CASSFSGGALETQYF.

V and J are TRBV5-1 and TRBJ2-3. Germline CDR1 is SGHRS and CDR2 is YFSETQ. The CDR3 totals 15 residues. CDR3 region: CASSVDVSFTDTQYF.

The chain joins TRBV10-3 to TRBJ2-3; the D gene TCRdb calls, TRBD1, cannot be checked with no DNA. CDR3 length equals 14 residues. The germline V gene has CDR1 ENHRY and CDR2 SYGVKD. CDR3 region: CAALGGAGTDTQYF.

This CDR3 reads CARSIGLAGAYNEQFF. The genes are TRBV19 and TRBJ2-1; TCRdb designates TRBD2, a call that cannot be tested without DNA. There are 16 residues in the CDR3. The germline V gene has CDR1 LNHDA and CDR2 SQIVND (reference sequence).

The genes are TRBV18 and TRBJ2-1. Per the germline V gene, CDR1 is KGHSH and CDR2 is LQKENI. This CDR3 spans 16 amino acids. The CDR3 loop is CASSPPAVSSYNEQFF.

This chain connects TRBV5-1 to TRBJ2-7. Germline assignment: CDR1 SGHRS and CDR2 YFSETQ. The CDR3 runs 12 residues. The CDR3 sequence: CASGSDGYEQYF.

CDR3 in amino acids: CSVDLAGVGEQYF. The rearrangement links TRBV29-1 to TRBJ2-7; TCRdb's D gene call, TRBD2, goes unchecked for lack of DNA. The CDR3 is 13 amino acids. CDR1 is SQVTM and CDR2 is ANQGSEA in the germline V gene.

The chain's CDR3 is CASSLQGSDTEAFF. The chain joins TRBV7-8 to TRBJ1-1; absent DNA, TCRdb's TRBD1 call cannot be checked. Germline V CDR1 and CDR2: SGHVS, FQNEAQ. This CDR3 is built from 14 residues.